Below, 24 T cell receptor beta chains from the same sample are listed, as sequenced in a study of CD8 T cells in seronegative destructive rheumatoid arthritis. TCRdb's table, derived via immunoSEQ multiplex PCR, lists solely in-frame clones and lacks some. The sample records some 13,000 clones, around 83% being singletons. Sequencing was carried out using CD8+ T cells from blood. The receptors shown here come from a woman aged 30-55 years with seronegative destructive rheumatoid arthritis.

As concerns this clone: One end of the junction is discordant with germline, which a read error may explain. The chain uses TRBV5-1 and TRBJ1-1; D might be TRBD1 (5 bases). CDR3 size: 15 residues. The germline gives CDR1 SGHRS, CDR2 YFSETQ. CDR3 sequence (DNA): TGCGCCAGCAGCCTAGCACGGGGGTTGAACGCTGAAGCTTTCTTT. Its protein product is CASSLARGLNAEAFF.

This rearrangement joins TRBV28 to TRBJ1-6, with 9 nucleotides matching TRBD1. This CDR3 has 17 residues. The V and J ends lost 3 bases and 10 bases, in that order; junction bases with no gene match: 13. The germline CDR1 and CDR2 sequences are MDHEN and SYDVKM. The CDR3 bases are TGTGCCAGCAGTTTTTGGACAGGGGATGCGGGGCGATCACCCCTCCACTTT. Its protein is CASSFWTGDAGRSPLHF.

For the CDR3, the DNA is TGTGCCAGCAGTTTCCTGGAGGCGGATACGCAGTATTTT. Translation: CASSFLEADTQYF. The chain carries TRBV28 and TRBJ2-3; possible D gene TRBD2, 5 bases. V was clipped by 3 bases and J by 6 bases, with 10 bases between them. This CDR3 is built from 13 residues. Looked up from germline, CDR1 is MDHEN and CDR2 is SYDVKM.

In this sample, this clone turned up once. V is TRBV6-4 and J is TRBJ1-1; 7 bases map to TRBD1. J gave up 4 bases and V 5 bases, and 4 bases lay outside the gene matches. The CDR3 runs to 13 residues. The germline gives CDR1 MRHNA, CDR2 SNTAGT. This CDR3 reads CASSSQGTTEAFF. DNA for the CDR3: TGTGCCAGCAGTTCACAGGGGACCACTGAAGCTTTCTTT.

The chain carries TRBV7-8 and TRBJ2-2; D remains ambiguous. This CDR3 has 10 amino acids. The germline V gene has CDR1 SGHVS and CDR2 FQNEAQ. The V end lost 8 bases, the J end lost 7 bases, and 5 bases lay between the germline ends. The CDR3 bases are TGTGCCAGCGCGTTCGGGGAGCTGTTTTTT. The encoded protein is CASAFGELFF.

J is TRBJ1-1 and V is TRBV10-3; 8 bases are shared with TRBD1. CDR1 and CDR2 (germline): ENHRY, SYGVKD. The CDR3 contains 16 residues. With 2 bases clipped from V and 5 bases from J, the junction kept 10 bases outside the gene matches. The DNA of the CDR3 is TGTGCCATCAGTGAGCCTTGGACAGGGCGGGGTACTGAAGCTTTCTTT. Protein: CAISEPWTGRGTEAFF.

The rearrangement uses TRBV28 and TRBJ1-2; no reliable D call. The CDR3 totals 13 residues. Germline values: CDR1 MDHEN, CDR2 SYDVKM. Trimming left V 2 bases short and J 3 bases short, with 7 bases between. The CDR3 nucleotides are TGTGCCAGCAGTTTACCCCCTTACTATGGCTACACCTTC. Its protein product is CASSLPPYYGYTF.

The rearrangement uses TRBV20-1 and TRBJ1-1; D unclear. This CDR3 is 10 amino acids long. Per the germline V gene, CDR1 is DFQATT and CDR2 is SNEGSKA (reference sequence). The CDR3 DNA reads as TGCACCCCCCGGGGCACTGAAGCTTTCTTT. This gives the protein CTPRGTEAFF.

The chain joins TRBV9 to TRBJ2-1; 7 bases are a match to TRBD2. Germline CDR1 and CDR2: SGDLS and YYNGEE. V lost 0 bases, J lost 8 bases, and 11 bases stayed unmatched. The CDR3 contains 16 residues. The chain's CDR3 is CASSVVGGTYSDEQFF. As DNA, the CDR3 is TGTGCCAGCAGCGTAGTCGGGGGGACCTACAGCGATGAGCAGTTCTTC.

V and J are TRBV5-6 and TRBJ2-3; 10 positions match TRBD2. This CDR3 is built from 15 residues. Per the germline V gene, CDR1 is SGHDT and CDR2 is YYEEEE. The V segment lost 4 bases and the J segment 3 bases; nucleotides outside the gene matches: 5. The CDR3 sequence: CASSPRTSGTDTQYF. The CDR3 DNA is TGTGCCAGCAGCCCGAGGACTAGCGGAACAGATACGCAGTATTTT.

The chain employs TRBV4-2 and TRBJ2-7; D is possibly TRBD1 (6 bases). There are 15 residues in the CDR3. CDR1 LGHNA and CDR2 YNFKEQ come from the germline V gene. Trimming took off 3 bases at V and 1 base at J, with 13 bases between the two ends. As DNA, the CDR3 is TGTGCCAGCAGCCATCGCACTCAGGGGTCCTACGAGCAGTACGTC. Protein sequence: CASSHRTQGSYEQYV.

The chain recombines TRBV28 with TRBJ2-2, with TRBD2 matching over 14 bases. With 3 bases clipped from V and 0 bases from J, the junction kept 3 bases outside the gene matches. This CDR3 is 18 amino acids long. The germline CDR1 and CDR2 sequences are MDHEN and SYDVKM. CDR3 DNA sequence: TGTGCCAGCAGTTTCCTGACTAGCGGGGGGGCGAACACCGGGGAGCTGTTTTTT. Translated, it gives CASSFLTSGGANTGELFF.

This clone was seen once. The chain has TRBV4-2 and TRBJ1-1, with 7 positions matching TRBD1. The V gene's germline CDR1 is LGHNA and CDR2 YNFKEQ. V gave up 4 bases and J gave up 8 bases; unmatched junction bases: 7. This CDR3 contains 13 residues. CDR3 sequence: CASSLIQGSEAFF. The CDR3 DNA follows: TGTGCCAGCAGCCTCATACAGGGGTCCGAAGCTTTCTTT.

The chain uses TRBV27 and TRBJ2-1; 14 nucleotides match TRBD2. Germline V gene data show CDR1 as MNHEY and CDR2 as SMNVEV (reference sequence). The CDR3 is 16 residues long. V trimming: 5 bases; J trimming: 10 bases; junction bases outside the gene matches: 10. DNA for the CDR3: TGTGCCAGCAGTGTAACGACTAGCGGGGGGGCGGGGGAGCAGTTCTTC. Translation: CASSVTTSGGAGEQFF.

The CDR3 nucleotides are TGTGCCACCAGCAGCCGGGACAGGGGTGATGGCTACACCTTC. Amino acid sequence: CATSSRDRGDGYTF. This chain uses TRBV15 with TRBJ1-2, with 10 bases identical to TRBD1. Looked up from germline, CDR1 is LNHNV and CDR2 is YYDKDF (reference sequence). J gave up 6 bases and V 3 bases, and 4 bases lay outside the gene matches. This CDR3 spans 14 amino acids.

The rearrangement joins TRBV5-4 to TRBJ2-3, with no clear D. CDR1 and CDR2 (germline): SGHNT, YYREEE (reference sequence). This CDR3 region has 12 residues. Between the trimmed V and J ends, which lost 4 bases and 8 bases, there was a span of 11 bases. The CDR3 DNA reads TGTGCCAGCAGCAGTGGGCAGGTTACGCAGTATTTT. This sequence encodes CASSSGQVTQYF.

The chain combines TRBV29-1 with TRBJ2-7; 7 bases agree with TRBD1. Germline V gene data show CDR1 as SQVTM and CDR2 as ANQGSEA. The junction had 18 bases not matched to a gene; V was cut back by 4 bases and J by 3 bases. This CDR3 comprises 17 residues. The chain's CDR3 is CSVVATLNGNRGYEQYV. In DNA, the CDR3 is TGCAGCGTTGTCGCTACCTTAAACGGGAACAGGGGCTACGAGCAGTACGTC.

J is TRBJ2-6 and V is TRBV6-1; D is undetermined. Trimming removed 4 bases from V and 0 bases from J, with 4 bases in between. Germline V gene lookup returns CDR1 MNHNS and CDR2 SASEGT. The CDR3 has 14 residues. The CDR3 nucleotides are TGTGCCAGCAGTGGAGTCTCTGGGGCCAACGTCCTGACTTTC. Residues: CASSGVSGANVLTF.

The J gene is TRBJ2-6, the V gene TRBV28; 7 bases map to TRBD1. The CDR3 is 18 amino acids. Trimming cost V 5 bases and J 2 bases; bases outside gene matches: 12. Germline loops: CDR1 MDHEN, CDR2 SYDVKM. This CDR3 is CASSTLRTGRPGANVLTF. The CDR3 nucleotides read TGTGCCAGCAGTACACTTCGGACAGGCCGGCCTGGGGCCAACGTCCTGACTTTC. The full variable domain, its missing parts supplied by reference TRBV28 and TRBJ2-6, is DVKVTQSSRYLVKRTGEKVFLECVQDMDHENMFWYRQDPGLGLRLIYFSYDVKMKEKGDIPEGYSVSREKKERFSLILESASTNQTSMYLCASSTLRTGRPGANVLTFGAGSRLTVL.

V usage is TRBV28 and J usage is TRBJ2-5; possible D gene TRBD2, 5 bases. CDR3 length: 14 amino acids. Germline CDR1 MDHEN, CDR2 SYDVKM. V gave up 2 bases and J gave up 9 bases, with 16 bases separating them. The CDR3 DNA reads as TGTGCCAGCAGTTTAGGAAGCGGCGCGGCGTCCCAGTACTTC. This encodes CASSLGSGAASQYF. The variable domain in full, with the rest retrieved from reference TRBV28 and TRBJ2-5, is DVKVTQSSRYLVKRTGEKVFLECVQDMDHENMFWYRQDPGLGLRLIYFSYDVKMKEKGDIPEGYSVSREKKERFSLILESASTNQTSMYLCASSLGSGAASQYFGPGTRLLVL.

This clone occurred once. V gene TRBV5-6 combines with J gene TRBJ1-2, with D possibly matching TRBD1 (5 bases). Trimming pared 5 bases from V and 0 bases from J, leaving 20 bases between. The CDR3 covers 17 residues. Germline CDR1 reads SGHDT; CDR2 reads YYEEEE. CDR3 sequence reads: CASRGLDGGDSNYGYTF. In DNA form, the CDR3 reads TGTGCCAGCAGGGGATTGGACGGAGGGGACTCTAACTATGGCTACACCTTC.

The CDR3 loop is CASSSDPDGGNGYTF. CDR3 sequence (DNA): TGTGCCAGCAGTTCCGACCCGGACGGGGGAAATGGCTACACCTTC. The chain recombines TRBV6-5 with TRBJ1-2; D might be TRBD1 (5 bases). Germline CDR1 MNHEY, CDR2 SVGAGI. There are 15 residues in the CDR3. The V end was cut by 4 bases, the J end by 6 bases, with 18 bases between.

This clone appeared a single time. This chain connects TRBV4-2 to TRBJ2-2; TRBD2 matches at 12 bases. Germline loops: CDR1 LGHNA, CDR2 YNFKEQ. V lost 1 base and J lost 6; bases outside the gene matches: 0. The CDR3 loop spans 15 amino acids. CDR3 sequence (DNA): TGTGCCAGCAGCCAAGCTAGCGGGGGGGCCGGGGAGCTGTTTTTT. It specifies CASSQASGGAGELFF.

This clone was counted between two and nine times. This sequence joins TRBV5-4 and TRBJ2-7; 8 bases match TRBD1. Per the germline V gene, CDR1 is SGHNT and CDR2 is YYREEE (reference sequence). J gave up 2 bases and V 0 bases, and 4 bases lay outside the gene matches. The CDR3 runs 15 residues. CDR3 bases: TGTGCCAGCAGCTTGGCGGGACAGGCAACCTACGAGCAGTACTTC. This translates into CASSLAGQATYEQYF.